Sequencing of this TCR beta chain was carried out in a study of blood T cell repertoires in COVID-19. This clone was detected only once. Sequencing used immunoSEQ multiplex PCR; TCRdb keeps in-frame clones, though not all of them. The sample lists 100,000 or so clones, roughly nine tenths occurring once. From germline, CDR1 is MNHEY and CDR2 SVGAGI. The CDR3 has 14 amino acids. Trimming stripped 6 bases from V and 5 bases from J, with 16 bases between. The gene calls are TRBV6-5 and TRBJ1-2; D unclear. The clonotype originates from a woman of 80 years or more with acute or convalescent COVID-19. The specimen sequenced was peripheral blood. The CDR3, as DNA: TGTGCCAGCAGACCGCCGGGGATTCATTATGGCTACACCTTC. Translation: CASRPPGIHYGYTF.